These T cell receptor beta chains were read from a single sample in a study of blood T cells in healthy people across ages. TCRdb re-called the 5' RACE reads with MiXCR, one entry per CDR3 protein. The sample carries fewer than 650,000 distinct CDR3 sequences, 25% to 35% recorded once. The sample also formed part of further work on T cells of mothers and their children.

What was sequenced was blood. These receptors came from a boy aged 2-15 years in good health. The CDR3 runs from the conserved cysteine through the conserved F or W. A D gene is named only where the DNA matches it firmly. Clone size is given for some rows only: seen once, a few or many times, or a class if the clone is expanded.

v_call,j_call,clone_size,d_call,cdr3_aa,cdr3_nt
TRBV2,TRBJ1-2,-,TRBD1,CASSEAKSQGARYGYTF,TGTGCCAGCAGTGAAGCGAAGAGCCAGGGGGCTCGCTATGGCTACACCTTC
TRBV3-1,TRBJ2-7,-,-,CASSQETGPSYEQYF,TGTGCCAGCAGCCAAGAGACAGGTCCCTCCTACGAGCAGTACTTC
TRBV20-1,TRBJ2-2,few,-,CSAPLGVGTGELFF,TGCAGTGCACCGCTGGGAGTTGGCACCGGGGAGCTGTTTTTT
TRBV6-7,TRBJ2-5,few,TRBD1,CASSYFPADRAGETQYF,TGTGCCAGCAGTTACTTCCCGGCGGACAGGGCGGGGGAGACCCAGTACTTC
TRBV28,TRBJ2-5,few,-,CASSLPRYQETQYF,TGTGCCAGCAGTTTACCCCGGTACCAAGAGACCCAGTACTTC
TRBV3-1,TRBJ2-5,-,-,CASSRRTQETQYF,TGTGCCAGCAGCCGCAGGACCCAAGAGACCCAGTACTTC
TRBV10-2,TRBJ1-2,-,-,CASSESAVGGGYTF,TGCGCCAGCAGTGAGTCGGCAGTGGGAGGTGGCTACACCTTC
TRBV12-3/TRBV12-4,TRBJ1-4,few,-,CASSSYLGTNEKLFF,TGTGCCAGCAGTTCCTACCTGGGGACTAATGAAAAACTGTTTTTT
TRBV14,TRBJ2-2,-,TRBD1,CASSPDGTGVTGELFF,TGTGCCAGCAGCCCAGATGGGACAGGGGTCACCGGGGAGCTGTTTTTT
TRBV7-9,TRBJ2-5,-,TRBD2,CASSHGEVGRMGYQETQYF,TGTGCCAGCAGCCATGGAGAAGTCGGGAGGATGGGGTACCAAGAGACCCAGTACTTC
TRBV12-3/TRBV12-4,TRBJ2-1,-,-,CASIPQGSNEQFF,TGTGCCAGCATCCCACAGGGAAGCAATGAGCAGTTCTTC
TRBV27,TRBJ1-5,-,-,CASSPPYSNQPQHF,TGTGCCAGCAGTCCGCCATATAGCAATCAGCCCCAGCATTTT
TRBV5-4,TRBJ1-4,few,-,CASSRTETNEKLFF,TGTGCCAGCAGCCGGACAGAAACTAATGAAAAACTGTTTTTT
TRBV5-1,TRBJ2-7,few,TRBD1,CASSLSWDSKVYEQYF,TGCGCCAGCAGCTTGTCCTGGGACAGCAAGGTCTACGAGCAGTACTTC
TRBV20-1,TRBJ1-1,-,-,CSARDSSGGKTEAFF,TGCAGTGCTAGAGATTCTAGCGGGGGCAAGACTGAAGCTTTCTTT
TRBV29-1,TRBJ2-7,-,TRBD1,CSASWGQRYEQYF,TGCAGCGCCTCGTGGGGACAGCGCTACGAGCAGTACTTC
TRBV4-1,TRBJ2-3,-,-,CASSFGFSDTQYF,TGCGCCAGCTCATTCGGGTTCTCAGATACGCAGTATTTT
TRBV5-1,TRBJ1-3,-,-,CASSLLQPSRDTIYF,TGCGCCAGCAGCCTCCTACAGCCCTCCCGGGACACCATATATTTT
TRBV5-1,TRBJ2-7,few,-,CASMGGYGGLDEQYF,TGCGCCAGCATGGGGGGCTACGGGGGTTTGGACGAGCAGTACTTC
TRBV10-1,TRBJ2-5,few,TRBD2,CASGLLGCRGVETQYF,TGCGCCAGCGGGCTCCTGGGCTGCCGGGGGGTAGAGACCCAGTACTTC
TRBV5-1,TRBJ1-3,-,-,CASSLRTGVIGNTIYF,TGCGCCAGCAGCCTACGGACGGGAGTAATTGGAAACACCATATATTTT
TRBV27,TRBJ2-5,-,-,CASRTLDFQETQYF,TGTGCCAGCAGGACTTTGGACTTCCAAGAGACCCAGTACTTC
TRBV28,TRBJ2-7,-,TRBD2,CASRTRGVSYEQYF,TGTGCCAGCAGGACCCGGGGGGTTTCCTACGAGCAGTACTTC
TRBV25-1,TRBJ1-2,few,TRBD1,CASRYRGYNYGYTF,TGTGCCAGCAGATACAGGGGGTATAACTATGGCTACACCTTC
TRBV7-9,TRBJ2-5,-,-,CASSPAAGFQETQYF,TGTGCCAGCAGCCCAGCCGCAGGGTTCCAAGAGACCCAGTACTTC
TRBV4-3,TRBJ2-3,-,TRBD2,CASSPTSGSSTDTQYF,TGCGCCAGCAGCCCAACTAGCGGCTCTAGCACAGATACGCAGTATTTT
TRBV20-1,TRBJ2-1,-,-,CSASNYGTEQFF,TGCAGTGCTAGTAACTACGGGACCGAGCAGTTCTTC
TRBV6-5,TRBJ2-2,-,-,CASSYGFSNTGELFF,TGTGCCAGCAGTTACGGGTTCTCTAACACCGGGGAGCTGTTTTTT
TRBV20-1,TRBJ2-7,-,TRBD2,CSAATSGGYEQYF,TGCAGTGCTGCTACTAGCGGGGGTTACGAGCAGTACTTC
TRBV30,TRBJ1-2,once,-,CAWIAGVGYGYTF,TGTGCCTGGATCGCGGGGGTGGGCTATGGCTACACCTTC
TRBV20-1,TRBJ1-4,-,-,CSAMESGSEKLFF,TGCAGTGCTATGGAATCCGGGTCTGAAAAACTGTTTTTT
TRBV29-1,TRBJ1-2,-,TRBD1,CSGTGANYGYTF,TGCAGCGGGACAGGGGCCAACTATGGCTACACCTTC
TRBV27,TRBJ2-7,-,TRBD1,CASSLSGGQGGYEQYF,TGTGCCAGCAGTTTATCTGGGGGACAGGGAGGGTACGAGCAGTACTTC
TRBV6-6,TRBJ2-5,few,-,CASSYGRAETQYF,TGTGCCAGCAGTTACGGCAGGGCGGAGACCCAGTACTTC
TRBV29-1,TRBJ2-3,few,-,CSLRDGKGDTQYF,TGCAGCCTTAGGGACGGAAAGGGCGATACGCAGTATTTT
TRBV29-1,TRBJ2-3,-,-,CSVEYDGARTDTQYF,TGCAGCGTTGAGTATGACGGGGCCCGCACAGATACGCAGTATTTT
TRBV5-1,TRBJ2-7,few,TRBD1,CASSRTGTGGSYEQYF,TGCGCCAGCAGCCGAACCGGGACAGGGGGCTCCTACGAGCAGTACTTC
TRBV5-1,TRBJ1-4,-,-,CASSLGRNSKATNEKLFF,TGCGCCAGCAGCTTGGGAAGAAACAGCAAAGCAACTAATGAAAAACTGTTTTTT
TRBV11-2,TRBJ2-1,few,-,CASSLSLASEQFF,TGTGCCAGCAGCTTAAGCCTAGCATCCGAGCAGTTCTTC
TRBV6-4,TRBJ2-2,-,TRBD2,CASRKLAGTGELFF,TGTGCCAGCAGGAAACTAGCGGGGACCGGGGAGCTGTTTTTT
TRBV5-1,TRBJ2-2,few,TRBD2,CASSLLALNTGELFF,TGCGCCAGCAGCCTACTAGCGTTGAACACCGGGGAGCTGTTTTTT
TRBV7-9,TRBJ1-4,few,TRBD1,CASSPIGTGNEKLFF,TGTGCCAGCAGCCCCATAGGGACAGGCAATGAAAAACTGTTTTTT
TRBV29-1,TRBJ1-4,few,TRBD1,CSVAGWTGGASEEKLFF,TGCAGCGTTGCGGGGTGGACAGGGGGTGCGTCTGAGGAAAAACTGTTTTTT
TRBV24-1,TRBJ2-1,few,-,CATSEGSPWDEQFF,TGTGCCACCAGTGAGGGCAGCCCCTGGGATGAGCAGTTCTTC
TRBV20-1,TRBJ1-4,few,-,CSAGPNEKLFF,TGCAGTGCTGGCCCCAATGAAAAACTGTTTTTT
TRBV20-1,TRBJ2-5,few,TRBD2,CSARAGLAGTQETQYF,TGCAGTGCTAGAGCAGGACTAGCGGGAACCCAAGAGACCCAGTACTTC
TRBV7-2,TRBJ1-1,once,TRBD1,CASSGSTGGSNTEAFF,TGTGCCAGCAGCGGATCTACAGGGGGGTCTAACACTGAAGCTTTCTTT
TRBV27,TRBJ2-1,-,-,CASSSGGPYNEQFF,TGTGCCAGTAGCTCGGGGGGCCCCTACAATGAGCAGTTCTTC
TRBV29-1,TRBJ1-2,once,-,CSVPGGGGYGYTF,TGCAGCGTTCCCGGAGGCGGGGGCTATGGCTACACCTTC
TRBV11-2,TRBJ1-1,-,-,CASSLGRTRNTEAFF,TGTGCCAGCAGCTTAGGGCGCACCCGGAACACTGAAGCCTTCTTT
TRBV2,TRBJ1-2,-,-,CASSAANYGYTF,TGTGCCAGCAGTGCTGCTAACTATGGCTACACCTTC
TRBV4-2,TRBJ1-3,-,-,CATNPGNTIYF,TGTGCCACGAATCCTGGAAACACCATATATTTT
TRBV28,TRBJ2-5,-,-,CASSLLGRGIKETQYF,TGTGCCAGCAGCTTATTGGGACGGGGGATCAAAGAGACCCAGTACTTC
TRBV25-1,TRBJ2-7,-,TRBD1,CASSWDSTYYEQYF,TGTGCCAGCAGTTGGGACAGTACATACTACGAGCAGTACTTC
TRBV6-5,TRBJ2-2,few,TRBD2,CASRPSGGAFGELFF,TGTGCCAGCAGACCTAGCGGGGGGGCCTTCGGGGAGCTGTTTTTT
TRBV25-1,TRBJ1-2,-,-,CATRTEATYGYTF,TGTGCCACTAGGACAGAAGCCACCTATGGCTACACCTTC
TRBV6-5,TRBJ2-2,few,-,CASSSRSLGTGELFF,TGTGCCAGCAGTTCTCGGTCCCTGGGGACCGGGGAGCTGTTTTTT